The next 19 T cell receptor beta chains were all read from a single sample in a study of identical twins. Each CDR3 protein is one row after TCRdb ran MiXCR on the 5' RACE reads. The sample has 250,000 to 350,000 distinct CDR3 sequences, approximately 8.5% seen once. These data also featured in a second study, about yellow fever vaccine responses in identical twins.

Sample: memory (CD45RO+) T cells sorted from blood. Every receptor here comes from a young woman in good health.

This clonotype was seen repeatedly, ten times or more. This chain uses TRBV10-2 with TRBJ1-2; D unclear. CDR1 WSHSY and CDR2 SAAADI come from the germline V gene. This CDR3 is 14 amino acids long. The V and J ends lost 0 bases and 8 bases respectively, with 13 bases between them. CDR3 sequence reads: CASSESGQAGGYTF. CDR3 nucleotides: TGCGCCAGCAGTGAGTCGGGCCAGGCGGGAGGCTACACCTTC.

This clonotype was counted between two and nine times. This chain connects TRBV5-1 to TRBJ2-5; TRBD1 matches at 9 bases. In germline, CDR1 is SGHRS, CDR2 YFSETQ. The trim removed 6 bases at V and 4 bases at J, leaving 7 bases unmatched. CDR3 length: 14 amino acids. CDR3 in amino acids: CASTPGTGLETQYF. The CDR3 DNA follows: TGCGCCAGCACCCCCGGGACAGGGTTAGAGACCCAGTACTTC.

CDR3 nucleotides: TGCAGCCCTAGCTCCTACAATGAGCAGTTCTTC. It translates to CSPSSYNEQFF. V gene TRBV20-1 combines with J gene TRBJ2-1; D gene uncertain. From germline, CDR1 is DFQATT and CDR2 SNEGSKA (reference sequence). This CDR3 has 11 amino acids.

This clonotype has a handful of counts. This chain joins TRBV7-3 and TRBJ2-1; TRBD1 matches at 12 bases. Trimming cost V 4 bases and J 6 bases; bases outside gene matches: 1. CDR3 length: 14 amino acids. Per germline, CDR1 SGHTA and CDR2 FQGTGA. The CDR3 nucleotides are TGTGCCAGCAGCTCGGGACAGGGGGCCAATGAGCAGTTCTTC. It yields the protein CASSSGQGANEQFF.

This clonotype was seen ten or more times. The chain has TRBV27 and TRBJ2-1; either TRBD1 or TRBD2 may supply D (5 bases each). Germline V CDR1 and CDR2: MNHEY, SMNVEV (reference sequence). Trimming cost V 6 bases and J 5 bases, with 17 bases left between them. This CDR3 contains 15 residues. CDR3 in amino acids: CASRTPSGTDNEQFF. The CDR3 DNA reads TGTGCCAGCAGAACCCCCTCCGGGACCGACAATGAGCAGTTCTTC.

This clonotype appeared a few times. The chain is built from TRBV20-1 and TRBJ1-4; D not certain. The germline V and J ends were trimmed by 3 bases and 3 bases, with 14 bases remaining between them. The germline gives CDR1 DFQATT, CDR2 SNEGSKA (reference sequence). The CDR3 extends over 15 amino acids. Here the CDR3 DNA reads TGCAGTGCTAGTGGGCGACAATCCCCTAATGAAAAACTGTTTTTT. Its protein is CSASGRQSPNEKLFF.

Note on this clonotype: One end of the junction varies from germline; a read error may be responsible. The chain has TRBV2 and TRBJ1-6; possibly TRBD1 for D (5 bases). CDR3 length: 9 residues. The germline CDR1 and CDR2 sequences are SNHLY and FYNNEI. The DNA for the CDR3 is TGTGCCAGCATAGCCGGAGGGGAGTTT. Translation: CASIAGGEF.

This clonotype was seen many times. The J gene is TRBJ1-2, the V gene TRBV12-3 or TRBV12-4, with D perhaps matching TRBD1 (6 bases). V lost 1 base and J 4 bases, leaving 19 bases between the germline ends. The CDR3 has 17 residues. The CDR3 coding sequence is TGTGCCAGCAGTTTAGGGTCGGCAGGGGCACCAAGCTATGGCTACACCTTC. Translating it yields CASSLGSAGAPSYGYTF.

The sample holds many counts of this clonotype. The rearrangement uses TRBV10-1 and TRBJ1-1, with 9 positions matching TRBD1. The J segment lost 9 bases and the V segment lost 3 bases, leaving 8 bases of the junction unmatched. Germline assignment: CDR1 WNHNN and CDR2 SYGVQD (reference sequence). This CDR3 has 14 amino acids. The DNA of the CDR3 is TGCGCCAGCAGTGACCCTCCGGGACAGGGAAAAGCTTTCTTT. Translating gives CASSDPPGQGKAFF.

This clonotype was seen ten or more times. The V and J genes are TRBV3-1 and TRBJ1-1; TRBD1 matches at 10 bases. Germline V gene lookup returns CDR1 LGHDT and CDR2 YNNKEL (reference sequence). The CDR3 extends over 13 amino acids. V lost 4 bases and J lost 6; bases outside the gene matches: 2. The CDR3 DNA reads as TGTGCCAGCAGCCTCGGGACAGGGGCTGAAGCTTTCTTT. This codes for CASSLGTGAEAFF.

This clonotype was detected a few times. The V call is TRBV18, the J call TRBJ1-1; 10 bases are shared with TRBD1. The CDR3 loop spans 18 amino acids. Germline-derived CDR1 and CDR2 are KGHSH and LQKENI. The V segment lost 2 bases and the J segment 4 bases; nucleotides outside the gene matches: 13. CDR3 coding DNA: TGTGCCAGCTCACCAGTAAGCGCCGGGACAGGGGCGGCCACTGAAGCTTTCTTT. Residues: CASSPVSAGTGAATEAFF.

This clonotype has a handful of counts. V and J are TRBV4-1 and TRBJ2-5; D is perhaps TRBD2 (6 bases). Germline CDR1 MGHRA, CDR2 YSYEKL. The CDR3 has 15 residues. With 1 base removed from V and 4 bases from J, the gap between germline ends came to 13 bases. The chain's CDR3 is CASSQGGVGGETQYF. The CDR3 DNA is TGCGCCAGCAGCCAAGGGGGAGTGGGGGGAGAGACCCAGTACTTC.

This clonotype was picked up a small number of times. This chain links TRBV6-1 with TRBJ2-2; possible D gene TRBD1, 5 bases. Trimming took off 7 bases at V and 1 base at J, with 7 bases between the two ends. The CDR3 runs to 13 residues. Per the germline V gene, CDR1 is MNHNS and CDR2 is SASEGT. Written as DNA, the CDR3 is TGTGCCAGCACCGACAGGAACACCGGGGAGCTGTTTTTT. Translation: CASTDRNTGELFF.

The genes are TRBV7-8 and TRBJ1-2; D is unclear. The V gene's germline CDR1 is SGHVS and CDR2 FQNEAQ. The CDR3 covers 16 residues. V was clipped by 5 bases and J by 0 bases, with 16 bases between them. In DNA, the CDR3 is TGTGCCAGCAGCCCCTATTCCCTCTTAGCTAACTATGGCTACACCTTC. Its translation: CASSPYSLLANYGYTF.

This clonotype showed up just a few times. V is TRBV5-8 and J is TRBJ1-6, with 9 bases fitting TRBD1. V dropped 0 bases and J dropped 10; count of bases not matched to a gene: 5. The CDR3 totals 15 residues. The germline gives CDR1 SGHTS, CDR2 YDEGEE. CDR3 residues: CASSLVGTGRSPLHF. The CDR3 coding sequence is TGTGCCAGCAGCTTGGTGGGGACAGGGCGGTCACCCCTCCACTTT. Variable domain in full (rest from reference TRBV5-8 and TRBJ1-6): EAGVTQSPTHLIKTRGQQATLRCSPISGHTSVYWYQQALGLGLQFLLWYDEGEERNRGNFPPRFSGRQFPNYSSELNVNALELEDSALYLCASSLVGTGRSPLHFGNGTRLTVT.

The chain combines TRBV24-1 with TRBJ1-2; TRBD1 is a possible D gene (6 bases). The CDR3 sequence is 13 residues long. V lost 6 bases and J lost 4, with 11 bases in between. The V gene's germline CDR1 is KGHDR and CDR2 SFDVKD. CDR3 bases: TGTGCCACCAGTAAAACAGGGTTCTATGGCTACACCTTC. It is translated as CATSKTGFYGYTF.

This clonotype was detected only a few times. This sequence joins TRBV10-3 and TRBJ2-3; TRBD1 might be the D (6 bases). This CDR3 has 13 residues. Per the germline V gene, CDR1 is ENHRY and CDR2 is SYGVKD. The V end was cut by 11 bases, the J end by 2 bases, with 14 bases between. DNA of the CDR3: TGTGCCGCCCACAGGGAGAACACAGATACGCAGTATTTT. Translation gives CAAHRENTDTQYF.

Ten or more counts support this clonotype. This chain connects TRBV12-3 or TRBV12-4 to TRBJ2-7, with D unresolved. This CDR3 has 14 residues. The germline V and J ends were trimmed by 3 bases and 5 bases, with 14 bases remaining between them. CDR3 in DNA: TGTGCCAGCAGTTTCCCACCGTCCAACCACGAGCAGTACTTC. Translated: CASSFPPSNHEQYF.

The chain carries TRBV10-3 and TRBJ2-1; D is ambiguous. This CDR3 spans 16 amino acids. CDR1 and CDR2 from the germline V gene are ENHRY and SYGVKD. V lost 0 bases to trimming and J lost 3 bases, with 12 bases between them. CDR3 bases: TGTGCCATCAGTGAGTCGGCCCCGGTTGGCTACAATGAGCAGTTCTTC. As protein: CAISESAPVGYNEQFF.